These 2 T cell receptor beta chains share one sample of origin, sequenced in a study of T cells in tuberculosis. TCRdb keeps only in-frame clones here, not all; method: immunoSEQ multiplex PCR. This sample has around 33,000 clones, with 92% found just once. Sequenced input: PBMCs. Receptor source: a donor aged 10-29 years with latent tuberculosis or without tuberculosis infection. Some clones in this sample may be carry-over from other donors' samples.

The chain carries TRBV15 and TRBJ2-7, with no clear D. Germline CDR1 and CDR2: LNHNV and YYDKDF (reference sequence). The CDR3 contains 14 residues. Trimming took off 4 bases at V and 3 bases at J, with 13 bases between the two ends. The CDR3 reads CATSMTNIFYEQYF. The CDR3 coding sequence is TGTGCCACCAGCATGACAAACATCTTCTACGAGCAGTACTTC.

The chain has TRBV5-1 and TRBJ2-1, with 9 bases matching TRBD1. J lost 0 bases, V lost 0 bases, and 7 bases had no gene match. Germline V gene sequence: CDR1 SGHRS, CDR2 YFSETQ. This CDR3 spans 18 amino acids. In DNA, the CDR3 is TGCGCCAGCAGCTTGGGGGACAGGGTGAAACTCTCCTACAATGAGCAGTTCTTC. This sequence encodes CASSLGDRVKLSYNEQFF.